The sequence of this TCR beta chain was determined in a study of human T cells and chemical hapten exposure. Study details: Across its approximately 25 weeks, the study gave patients weekly diphenylcyclopropenone doses to the scalp. The study's findings and limits: There was a positive correlation between PT1 expanded TCR counts and patch test score.

TCRdb reprocessed the RACE reads via MiXCR and lists one record per CDR3 protein. This repertoire shows a few hundred thousand distinct CDR3 sequences, around 5% found once; its top ten account for about 2.2%. This clonotype appeared many times. Its target is not known. The CDR3 totals 16 residues. Losses at the gene ends were 3 bases for V and 4 bases for J; bases not matched to a gene: 7. The germline V gene has CDR1 KGHSH and CDR2 LQKENI. Time point here: patch test 1, 2 weeks after DPC sensitization. The treatment was: therapeutic diphenylcyclopropenone sensitization with weekly scalp DPC. Researchers extracted total RNA from unfractionated whole blood.

The receptor was derived from a woman in her forties or fifties with alopecia areata. Some clones in this sample may be carry-over from other donors' samples. The chain joins TRBV18 to TRBJ2-7; 12 bases map to TRBD2. The sample consisted of whole blood, taken in connection with sensitization to the hapten diphenylcyclopropenone (DPC). The CDR3 is CASSPPLAGGRYEQYF. The CDR3 region has the DNA TGTGCCAGCTCACCGCCCCTAGCGGGAGGGCGGTACGAGCAGTACTTC.